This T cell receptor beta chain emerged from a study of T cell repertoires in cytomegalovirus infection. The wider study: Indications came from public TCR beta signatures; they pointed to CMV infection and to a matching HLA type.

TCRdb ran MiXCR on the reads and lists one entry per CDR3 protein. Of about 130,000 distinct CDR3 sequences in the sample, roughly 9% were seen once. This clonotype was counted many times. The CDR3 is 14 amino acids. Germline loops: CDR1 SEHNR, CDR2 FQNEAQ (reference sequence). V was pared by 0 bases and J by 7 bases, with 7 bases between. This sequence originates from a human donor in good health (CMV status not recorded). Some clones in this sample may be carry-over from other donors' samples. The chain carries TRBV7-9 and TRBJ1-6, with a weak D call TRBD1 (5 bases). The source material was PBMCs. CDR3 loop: CASSLAGLNSPLHF. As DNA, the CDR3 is TGTGCCAGCAGCTTAGCGGGACTCAATTCACCCCTCCACTTT.